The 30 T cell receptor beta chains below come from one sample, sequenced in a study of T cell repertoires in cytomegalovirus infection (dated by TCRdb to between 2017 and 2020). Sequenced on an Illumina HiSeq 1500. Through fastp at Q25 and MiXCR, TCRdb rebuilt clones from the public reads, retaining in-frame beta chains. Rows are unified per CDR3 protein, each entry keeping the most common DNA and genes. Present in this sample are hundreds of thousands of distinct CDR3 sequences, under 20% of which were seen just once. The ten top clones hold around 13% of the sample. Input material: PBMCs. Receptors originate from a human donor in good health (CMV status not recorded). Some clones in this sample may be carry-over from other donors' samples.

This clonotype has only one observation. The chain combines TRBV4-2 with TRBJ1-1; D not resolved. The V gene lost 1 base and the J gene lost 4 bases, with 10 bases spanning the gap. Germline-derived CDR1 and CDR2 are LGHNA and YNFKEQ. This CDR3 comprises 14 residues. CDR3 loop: CASSQVEGLTEAFF. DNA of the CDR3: TGTGCCAGCAGCCAAGTCGAGGGCCTCACTGAAGCTTTCTTT.

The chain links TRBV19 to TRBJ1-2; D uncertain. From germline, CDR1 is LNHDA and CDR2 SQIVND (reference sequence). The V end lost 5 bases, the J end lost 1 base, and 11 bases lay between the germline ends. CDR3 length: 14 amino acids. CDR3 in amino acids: CASSVLADNYGYTF. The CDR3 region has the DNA TGTGCCAGTAGTGTCCTCGCTGATAACTATGGCTACACCTTC. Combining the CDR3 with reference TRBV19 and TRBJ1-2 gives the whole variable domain DGGITQSPKYLFRKEGQNVTLSCEQNLNHDAMYWYRQDPGQGLRLIYYSQIVNDFQKGDIAEGYSVSREKKESFPLTVTSAQKNPTAFYLCASSVLADNYGYTFGSGTRLTVV.

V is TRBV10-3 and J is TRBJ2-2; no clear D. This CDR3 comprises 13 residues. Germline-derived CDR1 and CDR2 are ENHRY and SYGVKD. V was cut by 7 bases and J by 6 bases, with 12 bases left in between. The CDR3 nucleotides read TGTGCCATCAACGCAGCCGCGGCCGGGGAGCTGTTTTTT. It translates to CAINAAAAGELFF.

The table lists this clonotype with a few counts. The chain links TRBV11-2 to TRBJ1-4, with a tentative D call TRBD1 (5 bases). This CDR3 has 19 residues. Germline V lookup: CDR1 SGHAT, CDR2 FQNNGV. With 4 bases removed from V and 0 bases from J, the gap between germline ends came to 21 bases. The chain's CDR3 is CASSWGVLRSPATNEKLFF. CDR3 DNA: TGTGCCAGCAGCTGGGGGGTTCTCCGGAGCCCTGCAACTAATGAAAAACTGTTTTTT.

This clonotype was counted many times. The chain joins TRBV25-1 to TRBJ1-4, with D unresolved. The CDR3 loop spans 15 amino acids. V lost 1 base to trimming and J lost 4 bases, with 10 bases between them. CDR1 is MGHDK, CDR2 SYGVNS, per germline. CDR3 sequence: CASSEWAAGNEKLFF. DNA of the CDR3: TGTGCCAGCAGTGAATGGGCAGCTGGTAATGAAAAACTGTTTTTT.

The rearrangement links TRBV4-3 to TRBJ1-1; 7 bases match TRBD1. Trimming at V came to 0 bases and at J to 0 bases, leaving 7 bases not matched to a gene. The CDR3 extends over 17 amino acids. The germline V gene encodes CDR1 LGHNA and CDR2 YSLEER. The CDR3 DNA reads TGCGCCAGCAGCCAAGAAGGGGGCACCACCTTGAACACTGAAGCTTTCTTT. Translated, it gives CASSQEGGTTLNTEAFF.

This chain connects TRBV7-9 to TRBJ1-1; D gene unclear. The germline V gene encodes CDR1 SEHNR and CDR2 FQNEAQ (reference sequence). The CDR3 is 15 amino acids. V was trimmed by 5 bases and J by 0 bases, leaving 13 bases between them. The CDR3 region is CASSLRLPLNTEAFF. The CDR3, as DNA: TGTGCCAGCAGCCTACGGCTTCCCTTGAACACTGAAGCTTTCTTT.

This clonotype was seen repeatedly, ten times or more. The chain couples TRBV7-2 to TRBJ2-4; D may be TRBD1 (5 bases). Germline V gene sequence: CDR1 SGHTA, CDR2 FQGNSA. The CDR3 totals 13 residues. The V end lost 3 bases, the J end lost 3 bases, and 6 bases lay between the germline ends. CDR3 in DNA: TGTGCCAGCAGCTTGGACAACAAAAACATTCAGTACTTC. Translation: CASSLDNKNIQYF.

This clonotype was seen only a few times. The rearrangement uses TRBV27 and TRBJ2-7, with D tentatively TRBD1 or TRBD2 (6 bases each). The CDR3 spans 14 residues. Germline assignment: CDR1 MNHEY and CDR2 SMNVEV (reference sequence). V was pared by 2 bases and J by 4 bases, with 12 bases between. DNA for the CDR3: TGTGCCAGCAGTTTAGGAGGGACACCATACGAGCAGTACTTC. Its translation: CASSLGGTPYEQYF.

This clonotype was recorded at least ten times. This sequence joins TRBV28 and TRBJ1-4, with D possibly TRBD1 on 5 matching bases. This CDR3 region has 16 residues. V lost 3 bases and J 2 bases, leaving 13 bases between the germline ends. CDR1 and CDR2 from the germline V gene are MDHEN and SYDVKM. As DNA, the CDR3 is TGTGCCAGCAGTTTGATTCTCGGGGCGACTAATGAAAAACTGTTTTTT. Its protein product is CASSLILGATNEKLFF.

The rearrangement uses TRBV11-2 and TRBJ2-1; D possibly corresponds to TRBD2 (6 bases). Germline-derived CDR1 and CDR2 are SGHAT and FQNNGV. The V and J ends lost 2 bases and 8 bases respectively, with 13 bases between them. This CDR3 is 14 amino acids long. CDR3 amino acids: CASSLTGTGDEQFF. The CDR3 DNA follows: TGTGCCAGCAGCTTAACTGGGACGGGGGATGAGCAGTTCTTC.

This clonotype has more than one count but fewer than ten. The CDR3 loop is CASRGLAGGNEQFF. CDR3 nucleotide sequence: TGTGCCAGCCGAGGACTAGCGGGGGGGAATGAGCAGTTCTTC. The chain recombines TRBV7-8 with TRBJ2-1; 15 bases fit TRBD2. Unmatched junction bases numbered 3, after V lost 8 bases and J lost 7 bases. CDR1 is SGHVS and CDR2 is FQNEAQ in the germline V gene. The CDR3 has 14 amino acids.

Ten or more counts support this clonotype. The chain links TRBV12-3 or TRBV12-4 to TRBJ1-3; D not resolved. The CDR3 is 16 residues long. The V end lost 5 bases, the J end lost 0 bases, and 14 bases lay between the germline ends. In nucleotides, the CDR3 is TGTGCCAGCAGTCCCTTAGGAAAAATCTCTGGAAACACCATATATTTT. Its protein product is CASSPLGKISGNTIYF.

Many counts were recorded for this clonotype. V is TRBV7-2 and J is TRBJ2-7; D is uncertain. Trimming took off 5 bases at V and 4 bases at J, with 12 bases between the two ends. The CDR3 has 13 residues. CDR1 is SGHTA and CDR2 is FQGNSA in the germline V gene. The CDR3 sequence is CASSPFLGYEQYF. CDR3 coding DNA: TGTGCCAGCAGCCCCTTTCTGGGATACGAGCAGTACTTC. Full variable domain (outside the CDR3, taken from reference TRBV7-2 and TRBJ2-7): GAGVSQSPSNKVTEKGKDVELRCDPISGHTALYWYRQSLGQGLEFLIYFQGNSAPDKSGLPSDRFSAERTGGSVSTLTIQRTQQEDSAVYLCASSPFLGYEQYFGPGTRLTVT.

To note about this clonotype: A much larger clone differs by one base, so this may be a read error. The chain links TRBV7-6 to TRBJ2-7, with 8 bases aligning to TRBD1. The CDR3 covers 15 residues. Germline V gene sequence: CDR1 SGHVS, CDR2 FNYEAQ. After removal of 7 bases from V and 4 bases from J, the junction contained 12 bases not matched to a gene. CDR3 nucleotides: TGTGCCAGCAACTCAGAGGGACAGGATATTTACGAGCAGTACTTC. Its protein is CASNSEGQDIYEQYF.

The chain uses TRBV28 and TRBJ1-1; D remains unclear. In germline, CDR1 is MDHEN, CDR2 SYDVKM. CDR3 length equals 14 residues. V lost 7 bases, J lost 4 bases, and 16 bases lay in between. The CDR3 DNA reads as TGTGCCAGCAAGGCGGCGGGGAAAGTCACTGAAGCTTTCTTT. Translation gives CASKAAGKVTEAFF.

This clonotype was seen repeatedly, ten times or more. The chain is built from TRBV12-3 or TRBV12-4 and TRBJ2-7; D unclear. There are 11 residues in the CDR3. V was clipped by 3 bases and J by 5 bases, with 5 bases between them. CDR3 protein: CASSFSDEQYF. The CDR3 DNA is TGTGCCAGCAGTTTCAGCGACGAGCAGTACTTC.

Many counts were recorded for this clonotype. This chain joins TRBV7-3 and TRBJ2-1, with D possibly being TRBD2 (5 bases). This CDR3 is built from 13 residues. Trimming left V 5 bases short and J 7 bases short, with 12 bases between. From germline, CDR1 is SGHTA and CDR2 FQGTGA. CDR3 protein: CASSPRGGNEQFF. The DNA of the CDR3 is TGTGCCAGCAGCCCCCGGGGTGGGAATGAGCAGTTCTTC.

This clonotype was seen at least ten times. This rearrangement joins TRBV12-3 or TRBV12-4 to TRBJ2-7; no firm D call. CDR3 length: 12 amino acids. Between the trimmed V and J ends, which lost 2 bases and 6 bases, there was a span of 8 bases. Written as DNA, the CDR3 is TGTGCCAGCAGTTTAAGTAGGGCCGAGCAGTACTTC. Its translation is CASSLSRAEQYF.

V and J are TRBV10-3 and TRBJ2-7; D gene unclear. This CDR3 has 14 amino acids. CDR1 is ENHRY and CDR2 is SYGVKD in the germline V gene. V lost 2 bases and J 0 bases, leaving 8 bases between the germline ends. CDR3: CAISEMGNSYEQYF. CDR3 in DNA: TGTGCCATCAGTGAGATGGGGAACTCCTACGAGCAGTACTTC.

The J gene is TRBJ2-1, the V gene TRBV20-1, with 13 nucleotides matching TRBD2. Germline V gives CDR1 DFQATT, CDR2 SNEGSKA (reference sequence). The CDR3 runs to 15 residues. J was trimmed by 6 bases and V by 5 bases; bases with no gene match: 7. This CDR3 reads CSAPPLAGGPNEQFF. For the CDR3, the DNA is TGCAGTGCTCCCCCACTAGCGGGGGGGCCCAATGAGCAGTTCTTC.

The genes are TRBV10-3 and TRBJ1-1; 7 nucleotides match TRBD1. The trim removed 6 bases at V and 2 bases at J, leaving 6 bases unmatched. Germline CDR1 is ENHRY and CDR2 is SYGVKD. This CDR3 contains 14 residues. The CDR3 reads CAIRGQAVNTEAFF. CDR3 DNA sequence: TGTGCCATCAGAGGACAGGCTGTAAACACTGAAGCTTTCTTT.

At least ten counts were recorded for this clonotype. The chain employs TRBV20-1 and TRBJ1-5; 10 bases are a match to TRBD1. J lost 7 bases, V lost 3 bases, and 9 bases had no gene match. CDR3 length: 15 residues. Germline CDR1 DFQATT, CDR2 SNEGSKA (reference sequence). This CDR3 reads CSARSGTGANQPQHF. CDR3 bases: TGCAGTGCTAGGTCCGGGACAGGGGCGAACCAGCCCCAGCATTTT.

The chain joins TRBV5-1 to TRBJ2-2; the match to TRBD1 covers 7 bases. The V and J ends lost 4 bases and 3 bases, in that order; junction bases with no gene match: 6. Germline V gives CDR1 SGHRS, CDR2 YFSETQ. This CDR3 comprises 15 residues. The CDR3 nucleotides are TGCGCCAGCAGCCCCGACGGACAGGACACCGGGGAGCTGTTTTTT. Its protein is CASSPDGQDTGELFF. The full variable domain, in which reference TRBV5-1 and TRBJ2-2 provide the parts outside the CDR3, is KAGVTQTPRYLIKTRGQQVTLSCSPISGHRSVSWYQQTPGQGLQFLFEYFSETQRNKGNFPGRFSGRQFSNSRSEMNVSTLELGDSALYLCASSPDGQDTGELFFGEGSRLTVL.

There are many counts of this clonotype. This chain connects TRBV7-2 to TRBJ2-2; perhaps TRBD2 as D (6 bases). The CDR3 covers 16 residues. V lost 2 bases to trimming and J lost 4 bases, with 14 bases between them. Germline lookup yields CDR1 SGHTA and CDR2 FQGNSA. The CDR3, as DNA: TGTGCCAGCAGCTTATCATTCGGGGGAGTCACCGGGGAGCTGTTTTTT. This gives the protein CASSLSFGGVTGELFF. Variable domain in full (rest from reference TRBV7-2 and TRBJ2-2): GAGVSQSPSNKVTEKGKDVELRCDPISGHTALYWYRQSLGQGLEFLIYFQGNSAPDKSGLPSDRFSAERTGGSVSTLTIQRTQQEDSAVYLCASSLSFGGVTGELFFGEGSRLTVL.

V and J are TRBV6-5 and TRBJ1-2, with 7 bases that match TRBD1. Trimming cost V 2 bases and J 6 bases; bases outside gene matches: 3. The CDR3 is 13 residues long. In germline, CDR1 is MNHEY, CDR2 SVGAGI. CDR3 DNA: TGTGCCAGCAGTTACCCTCAGGGGGATGGCTACACCTTC. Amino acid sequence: CASSYPQGDGYTF.

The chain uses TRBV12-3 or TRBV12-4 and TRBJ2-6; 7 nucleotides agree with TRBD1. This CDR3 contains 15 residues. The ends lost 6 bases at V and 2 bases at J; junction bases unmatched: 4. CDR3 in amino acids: CASSPDRAGANVLTF. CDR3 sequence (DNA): TGTGCCAGCAGCCCCGACAGGGCTGGGGCCAACGTCCTGACTTTC.

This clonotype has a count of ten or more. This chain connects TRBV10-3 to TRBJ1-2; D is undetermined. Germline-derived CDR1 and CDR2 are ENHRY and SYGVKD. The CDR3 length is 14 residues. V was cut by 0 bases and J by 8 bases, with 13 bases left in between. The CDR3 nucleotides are TGTGCCATCAGTGAGTCAGCCCTCCTAGAGGGCTACACCTTC. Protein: CAISESALLEGYTF.

The CDR3 sequence: CSVETGGQETQYF. The CDR3 DNA follows: TGCAGCGTTGAAACAGGGGGTCAAGAGACCCAGTACTTC. The genes are TRBV29-1 and TRBJ2-5, with 8 positions matching TRBD1. CDR3 length equals 13 residues. Germline V CDR1 and CDR2: SQVTM, ANQGSEA. J gave up 2 bases and V 2 bases, and 1 base lay outside the gene matches.

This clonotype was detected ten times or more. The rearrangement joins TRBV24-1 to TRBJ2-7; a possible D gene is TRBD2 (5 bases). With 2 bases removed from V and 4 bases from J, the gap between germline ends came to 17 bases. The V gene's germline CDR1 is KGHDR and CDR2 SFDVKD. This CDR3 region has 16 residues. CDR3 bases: TGTGCCACCAGTGATTCTACGAGAGGAGGCTCTTACGAGCAGTACTTC. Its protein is CATSDSTRGGSYEQYF.